This TCR beta chain was identified during a study of T cells in tumors and immune-related adverse events (dated by TCRdb to about 2021). The sample's treatment or condition label, decoded: nivolumab (PD-1 blockade) given before sampling. The DNeasy Blood and Tissue Kit was used to extract DNA from formalin-fixed paraffin-embedded specimens. The junction shows trimming of 2 bases on V and 5 bases on J, and the gene matches do not reach 3 bases of it. Sequences MDHEN (CDR1) and SYDVKM (CDR2) are obtained from the germline V gene. Measured from the cysteine to the phenylalanine, the CDR3 is 15 residues long. Just CDR3 DNA is preserved here, 45 bases in frame from base 1. This clone has only one observation. This clone's antigen is unknown. Per-nucleotide qualities are absent, and no much larger clonotype sits a single base away. The immunoSEQ assay was used to amplify and sequence the TCR beta locus, producing bulk TCR Vbeta CDR3 data. The study's own analysis went as follows. Non-productive CDR3s, sequences shorter than 7 amino acids, and those not starting with C or ending with F/W were excluded. Analysis was limited to specimens with at least 1000 reads, and clonotypes were defined at the amino acid level. To compute clonality, Pielou's evenness was subtracted from 1. Library sizes were equalized by abundance-weighted random subsampling with replacement, which was repeated 100 times so that 95% confidence intervals could be reported. The Morisita overlap index was used to quantify repertoire overlap, and for each specimen the top 40 clones were checked for overlap with the irAE. What TCRdb holds here is the immuneACCESS table cut down to in-frame rearrangements. Part of the clones is not present; checked against another copy, under half of the missing clones reflect an unresolved V gene, and the others are unexplained. V and J calls and clone size are copied from that table; D and trimming were computed from the DNA. Across this sample there are about 11,000 clones, with 85% to 95% seen only once. The ten largest clonotypes hold about 1.5% of the sample.

The sample consisted of lymph node tissue, taken from a patient treated with anti-PD-1 therapy. The chain was built from TRBV28 and TRBJ2-2, and TRBD1 aligns with 9 junction nucleotides. The TCR sequence derives from a female donor with metastatic renal cell carcinoma. The CDR3 in this case is CASSLRTGVTGELFF. In nucleotides, the sequence is TGTGCCAGCAGTTTACGGACAGGGGTAACCGGGGAGCTGTTTTTT.